This TCR beta chain was identified during a study of identical twins. Study-wide results and limits: Insertions ran lower in abundant cord blood beta clonotypes, though not in memory repertoires. Invariant T cells like MAIT and iNKT could partly confound the zero-insertion analyses.

Carrying unique molecular identifiers, the cDNA also gained a universal primer site through template switching. TCRdb used MiXCR to reprocess the 5' RACE reads, holding one entry per CDR3 protein. In the table there are 570,000 or so distinct CDR3 sequences, more than 9% of which are singletons. Turning to this clonotype: Its antigen is unidentified.

The sample was also linked to a second study, of yellow fever vaccine responses in identical twins.

The sequenced sample was PBMCs. The TCR comes from a woman between 18 and 29 years old in good health.

The CDR3, as DNA: TGTGCCAGCAGCCGTTTAACACTAGGAACCTACGAGCAGTACTTC. Protein product: CASSRLTLGTYEQYF. The chain links TRBV5-6 to TRBJ2-7; D perhaps matches TRBD2 (5 bases). V gave up 4 bases and J gave up 2 bases, with 16 bases separating them. This CDR3 region has 15 residues. The V gene's germline CDR1 is SGHDT and CDR2 YYEEEE.